Here is one TCR beta chain with its context. Antigen specificity is unknown. The CDR3 contains 11 residues. Trimming pared 5 bases from V and 4 bases from J, leaving 5 bases between. TCRdb itself ran the reads through MiXCR, one entry per CDR3 protein. In the table there are roughly 200,000 distinct CDR3 sequences, 30% to 45% of which are singletons. The sample belongs to a study of T cell repertoires in cytomegalovirus infection. Looking at the study overall: It was recently identified HLA-C-restricted and well-studied HLA-B-restricted CMV epitopes that the study used. CMV infection together with matching HLA type was indicated by public TCR beta signatures.

Points from the study as a whole: Adding up the frequency of public TCR beta families identified people who carried CMV plus the relevant HLA. CMV-specific TCR beta clonotypes restricted by HLA-C were the ones dominating the ex vivo response.

The source was CD8+ T cells from cultured PBMCs, collected from culture after CMV antigen stimulation. The sequence was collected from a human donor in good health (CMV status not recorded). Some clones in this sample may be carry-over from other donors' samples. The V call is TRBV12-3 or TRBV12-4, the J call TRBJ1-1; no reliable D call. The CDR3 coding sequence is TGTGCCAGCAGTCCGACCACTGAAGCTTTCTTT. This translates into CASSPTTEAFF.